The text below deals with one T cell receptor (beta chain). V gave up 6 bases and J gave up 5 bases, with 13 bases separating them. Germline CDR1 reads SEHNR; CDR2 reads FQNEAQ (reference sequence). The CDR3 loop spans 13 amino acids. Original processing methods: There were a median of around 96,000 TCRs per sample, with a range from roughly 23,224 to 690,600. Using its own MiXCR run on the RACE reads, TCRdb lists one record per CDR3 protein. The V and J calls and clone size come from TCRdb's table, not from the authors' own analysis. The sample yields under 200,000 distinct CDR3 sequences, more than 25% seen once. The record originates from a study of human T cells and chemical hapten exposure. Whole-study context: Patients additionally received therapeutic doses of diphenylcyclopropenone on the scalp once a week, and this continued throughout the approximately 23-week study. Reading of the patch tests, which applied 0.01% DPC to the upper back, occurred at 6 days.

Time point denoted: pre-sensitization, week 0. Treatment defined: therapeutic diphenylcyclopropenone sensitization with weekly scalp DPC. Unfractionated whole blood served as the source for total RNA extraction. The chain joins TRBV7-9 to TRBJ1-1; D is possibly TRBD1 (5 bases). Source: whole blood, taken in connection with sensitization to the hapten diphenylcyclopropenone (DPC). The clonotype comes from a woman aged 25-40 years with alopecia areata. Some clones in this sample may be carry-over from other donors' samples. CDR3 DNA sequence: TGTGCCAGCAGGGAGGGGTCGTCGACTGAAGCTTTCTTT. It specifies CASREGSSTEAFF.